The 8 T cell receptor beta chains below were found in one sample sequenced in a study of shared clonotypes between healthy human individuals (dated by TCRdb to 2018 to 2020). The library was made by the immunoSEQ multiplex PCR assay. As stored in TCRdb, this immuneACCESS dataset retains in-frame rearrangements with V and J assigned. A fraction of the clones does not appear; measured against another copy, unresolved V genes explain less than half of the discrepancy, and the remainder lacks a known reason. This sample lists fewer than 130,000 clones; roughly 66% were detected once. The ten biggest clones cover about 24% of the sample. Sequencing used memory CD8+ T cells sorted from blood. The sample's cell subset or site label, in plain terms: CD45RO+ cells pooled with CCR7-negative TemRA cells. These receptors were taken from a woman aged 25-40 years in good health.

This rearrangement joins TRBV16 to TRBJ1-2, with D hard to call. Germline CDR1 and CDR2: KGHSY and FQNENV. V was shortened by 2 bases and J by 4 bases, with 17 bases between the two germline ends. The CDR3 runs to 16 residues. The CDR3 region is CASSQDGSAPLYGYTF. CDR3 sequence (DNA): TGTGCCAGCAGCCAAGACGGTTCAGCCCCCCTCTATGGCTACACCTTC.

This clone occurred a few times. Other DNA sequences in this sample translate to the same CDR3. The chain links TRBV6-4 to TRBJ2-2, with 9 bases fitting TRBD2. CDR1 and CDR2 (germline): MRHNA, SNTAGT. V was pared by 0 bases and J by 4 bases, with 0 bases of the junction left unmatched. This CDR3 contains 15 residues. The CDR3 loop is CASSDSREGTGELFF. The CDR3 coding sequence is TGTGCCAGCAGTGACTCGCGGGAGGGCACCGGGGAGCTGTTTTTT.

The chain has TRBV28 and TRBJ2-1, with 9 positions matching TRBD1. This CDR3 has 14 residues. J gave up 5 bases and V 5 bases, and 4 bases lay outside the gene matches. Germline V gene sequence: CDR1 MDHEN, CDR2 SYDVKM. CDR3 coding DNA: TGTGCCAGCAGTAAACAGGGGGCGGACAATGAGCAGTTCTTC. Its protein product is CASSKQGADNEQFF.

The V gene is TRBV6-5, the J gene TRBJ2-1, with 10 bases that match TRBD2. The CDR3 consists of 16 residues. J gave up 10 bases and V 1 base, and 10 bases lay outside the gene matches. In germline, CDR1 is MNHEY, CDR2 SVGAGI. CDR3 region: CASSYWKPSGGREQFF. In DNA form, the CDR3 reads TGTGCCAGCAGTTACTGGAAACCTAGCGGGGGACGAGAGCAGTTCTTC.

This clone has a count of ten or more. The chain carries TRBV6-1 and TRBJ2-3; maybe TRBD1 (6 bases). The germline V gene encodes CDR1 MNHNS and CDR2 SASEGT. The CDR3 runs to 14 residues. The CDR3 sequence: CAGGREPAADTQYF. The CDR3 nucleotides are TGTGCAGGGGGTAGGGAACCAGCGGCAGATACGCAGTATTTT.

In its sample, this clone was seen a few times. This sequence joins TRBV13 and TRBJ2-5; 14 bases are a match to TRBD2. Germline V gene lookup returns CDR1 PRHDT and CDR2 FYEKMQ (reference sequence). This CDR3 comprises 17 residues. The V gene end was trimmed by 3 bases and the J gene end by 4 bases; junction bases not matched to a gene: 7. In nucleotides, the CDR3 is TGTGCCAGCAGCTTTGCACCGGGACTAGCGGGAGTAGAGACCCAGTACTTC. Protein sequence: CASSFAPGLAGVETQYF. Looking up the rest from reference TRBV13 and TRBJ2-5 gives the full variable domain: AAGVIQSPRHLIKEKRETATLKCYPIPRHDTVYWYQQGPGQDPQFLISFYEKMQSDKGSIPDRFSAQQFSDYHSELNMSSLELGDSALYFCASSFAPGLAGVETQYFGPGTRLLVL.

The rearrangement uses TRBV28 and TRBJ2-5, with D uncertain. Deletions cut 6 bases from V and 4 bases from J, with 3 bases between. The CDR3 loop spans 10 amino acids. The germline CDR1 and CDR2 sequences are MDHEN and SYDVKM. The DNA for the CDR3 is TGTGCCAGCAGGGGAGAGACCCAGTACTTC. It specifies CASRGETQYF.

In DNA, the CDR3 is TGCGCCAGCAGCCCCTTGCTAGCGGGGTCTGAGCAGTACTTC. This codes for CASSPLLAGSEQYF. The rearrangement uses TRBV5-1 and TRBJ2-7, with 9 positions matching TRBD2. CDR3 length: 14 residues. CDR1 is SGHRS and CDR2 is YFSETQ in the germline V gene. Germline trimming cut 4 bases from V and 7 bases from J; bases unmatched to any gene: 9. Based on the CDR3 plus reference TRBV5-1 and TRBJ2-7, the full variable domain is KAGVTQTPRYLIKTRGQQVTLSCSPISGHRSVSWYQQTPGQGLQFLFEYFSETQRNKGNFPGRFSGRQFSNSRSEMNVSTLELGDSALYLCASSPLLAGSEQYFGPGTRLTVT.